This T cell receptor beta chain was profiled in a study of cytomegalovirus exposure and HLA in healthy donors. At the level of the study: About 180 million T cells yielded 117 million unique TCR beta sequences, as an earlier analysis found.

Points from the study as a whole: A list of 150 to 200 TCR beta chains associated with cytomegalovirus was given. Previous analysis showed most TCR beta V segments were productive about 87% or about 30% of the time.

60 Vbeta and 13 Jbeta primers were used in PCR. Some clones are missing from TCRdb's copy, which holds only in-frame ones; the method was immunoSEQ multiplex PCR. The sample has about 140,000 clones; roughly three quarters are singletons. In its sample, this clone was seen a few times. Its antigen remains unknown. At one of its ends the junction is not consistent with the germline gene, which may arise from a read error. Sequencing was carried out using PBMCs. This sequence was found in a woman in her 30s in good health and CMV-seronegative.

As DNA, the CDR3 is TGTGCCAGTAGTATAGGTCCCTCCGACGAGCAGTACTTC. Its translation: CASSIGPSDEQYF. The J gene is TRBJ2-7, the V gene TRBV19; D remains ambiguous. Germline CDR1 and CDR2: LNHDA and SQIVND (reference sequence). This CDR3 has 13 residues.